This T cell receptor beta chain is from a study of PD-1 blockade in classical Hodgkin lymphoma. About the study: Patients got intravenous nivolumab 3 mg/kg every 2 weeks. The study, taken as a whole, reports: Lower baseline TCR diversity was reported for newly diagnosed patients than for healthy donors. Significantly greater TCR diversity emerged by C4D1 in CD4+ cells but not CD8+ cells.

The method was immunoSEQ multiplex PCR; TCRdb's version includes in-frame clones alone and lacks a portion of them. Of about 51,000 clones detected, around 80% appear once; the ten largest clones hold about 20%. Time point: cycle 4 day 1 (C4D1), after 6 weeks of nivolumab. Brentuximab vedotin exposure varied, and every patient relapsed after autologous stem cell transplantation. Germline V gene data show CDR1 as KGHSH and CDR2 as LQKENI. The germline V and J ends were trimmed by 4 bases and 4 bases, with 17 bases remaining between them. The CDR3 has 16 amino acids. Concerning this clone: No antigen is known for it.

The clonotype originates from a human donor with classical Hodgkin lymphoma. J is TRBJ2-1 and V is TRBV18; the D call may be TRBD1 or TRBD2 (6 bases each). The starting material was peripheral blood mononuclear cells (PBMCs), obtained before the fourth cycle of nivolumab. In DNA, the CDR3 is TGTGCCAGCTCACTGGTTCCGGGGGCGGGTTACAATGAGCAGTTCTTC. It yields the protein CASSLVPGAGYNEQFF.